A single sample is the source of the 21 T cell receptor beta chains below, sequenced in a study of blood T cell repertoires in COVID-19. The assay was immunoSEQ multiplex PCR, and TCRdb's table has in-frame clones only and misses some. The sample consists of approximately 70,000 clones, roughly four fifths of them appearing once. The specimen was peripheral blood. The source is a man aged 55-75 years with COVID-19, enrolled during active disease.

The V and J genes are TRBV29-1 and TRBJ2-7; TRBD1 matches at 10 bases. Germline V CDR1 and CDR2: SQVTM, ANQGSEA. The CDR3 covers 15 residues. J gave up 7 bases and V 7 bases, and 16 bases lay outside the gene matches. CDR3 protein: CSGRRVGQGFHEQYF. In DNA, the CDR3 is TGCAGCGGACGGCGAGTGGGACAGGGGTTTCATGAGCAGTACTTC.

The chain joins TRBV4-1 to TRBJ1-1; perhaps TRBD1 as D (5 bases). Germline V CDR1 and CDR2: MGHRA, YSYEKL. The CDR3 has 14 residues. Trimming took off 4 bases at V and 3 bases at J, with 12 bases between the two ends. CDR3 coding DNA: TGCGCCAGCAGCCTAACAGGTCTGGACACTGAAGCTTTCTTT. This sequence encodes CASSLTGLDTEAFF.

The chain uses TRBV2 and TRBJ2-1, with 12 bases lining up with TRBD2. The CDR3 sequence is 15 residues long. With V trimmed by 6 bases and J by 4 bases, 4 bases remained unmatched. In germline, CDR1 is SNHLY, CDR2 FYNNEI. CDR3 in amino acids: CASREGLAGYNEQFF. CDR3 sequence (DNA): TGTGCCAGCAGGGAGGGACTAGCGGGTTACAATGAGCAGTTCTTC.

The chain carries TRBV12-3 or TRBV12-4 and TRBJ2-5; D unclear. This CDR3 spans 12 amino acids. Trimming removed 3 bases from V and 1 base from J, with 3 bases in between. CDR3 in DNA: TGTGCCAGCAGTTTCTTCCAAGAGACCCAGTACTTC. Encoded protein: CASSFFQETQYF.

The CDR3 bases are TGTGCCAGCAGCCCGCACCCCGGGACAGGATATACTGGAAACACCATATATTTT. Encoded protein: CASSPHPGTGYTGNTIYF. This chain connects TRBV11-3 to TRBJ1-3; 8 nucleotides agree with TRBD1. The CDR3 has 18 residues. With V trimmed by 5 bases and J by 2 bases, 14 bases remained unmatched. The germline V gene encodes CDR1 SGHNT and CDR2 YENEEA.

The chain employs TRBV19 and TRBJ2-3; 8 nucleotides align to TRBD1. The CDR3 is 15 residues long. CDR1 is LNHDA and CDR2 is SQIVND in the germline V gene (reference sequence). J lost 6 bases, V lost 1 base, and 6 bases had no gene match. CDR3 loop: CASSIGGTGWDTQYF. The CDR3 nucleotides read TGTGCCAGTAGTATAGGGGGGACAGGATGGGATACGCAGTATTTT.

The chain links TRBV6-5 to TRBJ2-7; D gene unclear. Looked up from germline, CDR1 is MNHEY and CDR2 is SVGAGI. V was pared by 8 bases and J by 2 bases, with 10 bases between. This CDR3 contains 12 residues. The CDR3 DNA follows: TGTGCCAGCTCTGCCGAGACCTACGAGCAGTACTTC. Protein sequence: CASSAETYEQYF.

The rearrangement uses TRBV7-9 and TRBJ2-3, with D uncertain. Germline CDR1 and CDR2: SEHNR and FQNEAQ (reference sequence). Trimming removed 1 base at V and 8 bases at J, with 16 bases between. The CDR3 runs to 15 residues. The CDR3 reads CASSLGSLFEVTQYF. The CDR3 DNA is TGTGCCAGCAGCTTAGGGTCGCTATTCGAGGTTACGCAGTATTTT.

This clone has just one count. V is TRBV2 and J is TRBJ2-3; D possibly corresponds to TRBD2 (7 bases). CDR1 SNHLY and CDR2 FYNNEI come from the germline V gene. The CDR3 is 15 amino acids. The V end was cut by 3 bases, the J end by 5 bases, with 15 bases between. Written as DNA, the CDR3 is TGTGCCAGCAGTGAGGGGAGGGGGGCGCAAGATACGCAGTATTTT. The encoded protein is CASSEGRGAQDTQYF. Drawing the rest from reference TRBV2 and TRBJ2-3, the complete variable domain is EPEVTQTPSHQVTQMGQEVILRCVPISNHLYFYWYRQILGQKVEFLVSFYNNEISEKSEIFDDQFSVERPDGSNFTLKIRSTKLEDSAMYFCASSEGRGAQDTQYFGPGTRLTVL.

This chain joins TRBV19 and TRBJ2-6, with a tentative D call TRBD1 (7 bases). This CDR3 is built from 16 residues. Germline CDR1 reads LNHDA; CDR2 reads SQIVND (reference sequence). The germline V and J ends were trimmed by 5 bases and 2 bases, with 13 bases remaining between them. For the CDR3, the DNA is TGTGCCAGTAGTGAGGGCAGGGGGGCTGGGGCCAACGTCCTGACTTTC. It encodes CASSEGRGAGANVLTF.

The chain joins TRBV6-2 or TRBV6-3 to TRBJ2-1; the D gene is possibly TRBD2 (5 bases). The CDR3 spans 18 residues. Per the germline V gene, CDR1 is MNHEY and CDR2 is SVGEGT. Deletions cut 2 bases from V and 3 bases from J, with 20 bases between. The CDR3 bases are TGTGCCAGCAGTTACCACCCTGAAGCGGCATTTATCTACAATGAGCAGTTCTTC. Its protein is CASSYHPEAAFIYNEQFF.

The chain is built from TRBV5-6 and TRBJ2-7, with 10 bases aligning to TRBD1. Germline V CDR1 and CDR2: SGHDT, YYEEEE. The CDR3 runs 13 residues. V was pared by 4 bases and J by 8 bases, with 6 bases of the junction left unmatched. As DNA, the CDR3 is TGTGCCAGCAGCAAGGACAGGGGGAGTAAGCAGTACTTC. Amino acid sequence: CASSKDRGSKQYF. Full variable domain (rest looked up from reference TRBV5-6 and TRBJ2-7): DAGVTQSPTHLIKTRGQQVTLRCSPKSGHDTVSWYQQALGQGPQFIFQYYEEEERQRGNFPDRFSGHQFPNYSSELNVNALLLGDSALYLCASSKDRGSKQYFGPGTRLTVT.

This chain joins TRBV5-4 and TRBJ2-5; D possibly corresponds to TRBD1 (6 bases). Trimming cost V 1 base and J 5 bases, with 9 bases left between them. The CDR3 extends over 13 amino acids. CDR1 is SGHNT, CDR2 YYREEE, per germline (reference sequence). The CDR3 DNA is TGTGCCAGCAGCTTGTGGACAGCGGAGACCCAGTACTTC. Protein: CASSLWTAETQYF.

The chain uses TRBV5-4 and TRBJ2-7, with TRBD2 matching 8 bases. Looked up from germline, CDR1 is SGHNT and CDR2 is YYREEE (reference sequence). The CDR3 loop spans 14 amino acids. V dropped 0 bases and J dropped 7; count of bases not matched to a gene: 6. CDR3 sequence reads: CASSLELAEGEQYF. In nucleotides, the CDR3 is TGTGCCAGCAGCTTGGAACTAGCGGAGGGGGAGCAGTACTTC.

The chain carries TRBV27 and TRBJ2-7; tentatively, D is TRBD2 (5 bases). The CDR3 is made up of 12 amino acids. With 5 bases removed from V and 13 bases from J, the gap between germline ends came to 18 bases. Per germline, CDR1 MNHEY and CDR2 SMNVEV (reference sequence). CDR3 DNA sequence: TGTGCCAGCAGTCCGGCGAGCTGGAGGCCCTACTTC. It codes for CASSPASWRPYF.

V usage is TRBV5-1 and J usage is TRBJ2-4, with 7 bases aligning to TRBD2. Trimming removed 4 bases from V and 8 bases from J; junction bases left unmatched: 9. Germline V gene lookup returns CDR1 SGHRS and CDR2 YFSETQ. The CDR3 spans 14 residues. As DNA, the CDR3 is TGCGCCAGCAGCCCCTCGACTGGGGGGGACATTCAGTACTTC. Its protein is CASSPSTGGDIQYF.

J is TRBJ2-2 and V is TRBV30; no reliable D call. This CDR3 spans 12 amino acids. The germline V and J ends were trimmed by 2 bases and 4 bases, with 5 bases remaining between them. Germline V lookup: CDR1 GTSNPN, CDR2 SVGIG (reference sequence). The CDR3 sequence: CAWSSVTGELFF. CDR3 in DNA: TGTGCCTGGAGTAGCGTCACCGGGGAGCTGTTTTTT.

This sequence joins TRBV29-1 and TRBJ2-3, with D possibly matching TRBD2 (6 bases). The CDR3 length is 16 residues. Germline CDR1 is SQVTM and CDR2 is ANQGSEA. With 1 base removed from V and 1 base from J, the gap between germline ends came to 15 bases. The CDR3 protein is CSVEALWERGTDTQYF. Written as DNA, the CDR3 is TGCAGCGTTGAAGCCCTGTGGGAGCGGGGCACAGATACGCAGTATTTT.

The V gene is TRBV7-2, the J gene TRBJ2-3; TRBD1 matches 7 bases. The germline V gene encodes CDR1 SGHTA and CDR2 FQGNSA. This CDR3 spans 19 amino acids. V trimming: 5 bases; J trimming: 0 bases; junction bases outside the gene matches: 17. CDR3 sequence reads: CASSPGQRKLFLSTDTQYF. DNA for the CDR3: TGTGCCAGCAGCCCGGGACAGAGGAAACTGTTCCTCAGCACAGATACGCAGTATTTT.

The chain has TRBV3-1 (or the pseudogene TRBV3-2) and TRBJ2-7, with 9 bases that match TRBD1. J gave up 7 bases and V 4 bases, and 8 bases lay outside the gene matches. The CDR3 is made up of 14 amino acids. CDR1 and CDR2 from the germline V gene are LGHDT and YNNKEL (reference sequence). The CDR3 protein is CASSLGTGGWEQYF. The CDR3 DNA follows: TGTGCCAGCAGCCTTGGAACAGGGGGCTGGGAGCAGTACTTC.

The V gene is TRBV18, the J gene TRBJ2-1; TRBD2 aligns across 9 bases. Germline V gene data show CDR1 as KGHSH and CDR2 as LQKENI. J was trimmed by 5 bases and V by 6 bases; bases with no gene match: 8. The CDR3 totals 15 residues. CDR3 in DNA: TGTGCCAGCTCGTCCAAGCGGGAGGAAGACAATGAGCAGTTCTTC. Protein product: CASSSKREEDNEQFF. Based on the CDR3 plus reference TRBV18 and TRBJ2-1, the full variable domain is NAGVMQNPRHLVRRRGQEARLRCSPMKGHSHVYWYRQLPEEGLKFMVYLQKENIIDESGMPKERFSAEFPKEGPSILRIQQVVRGDSAAYFCASSSKREEDNEQFFGPGTRLTVL.